This TCR beta chain was identified in a study of T cells in Graves' hyperthyroidism and ophthalmopathy. Study-level points and caveats: Most clonotypes that expanded in the thyroid above 0.001 also showed up in blood.

The CDR3 sequence is 12 residues long. CDR1 is SQVTM, CDR2 ANQGSEA, per germline. With 4 bases removed from V and 1 base from J, the gap between germline ends came to 7 bases. Amplification targeted TCR beta CDR3 regions from RNA transcripts. When the TCR CDR3 underwent first-round RT-PCR, the HTBI primer set was used. Each CDR3 protein is one row after TCRdb ran MiXCR on the multiplex PCR reads. The sample has roughly 750,000 distinct CDR3 sequences, about 17% seen once. Graves' hyperthyroidism without ophthalmopathy progression within 18 months was termed stable. The study based diagnoses on clinical symptoms, serum thyroxine and TRAb, thyroid ultrasound and orbital computed tomography. A few counts support this clonotype. Its antigen is unidentified.

Input material: blood. The sequence came from a man aged 18 to 30 with Graves' hyperthyroidism. The chain employs TRBV29-1 and TRBJ1-1, with D hard to call. Here the CDR3 DNA reads TGCAGCGTTGGGTCGGCGAACACTGAAGCTTTCTTT. Amino acid sequence: CSVGSANTEAFF. The full variable domain, completed using reference TRBV29-1 and TRBJ1-1, is SAVISQKPSRDICQRGTSLTIQCQVDSQVTMMFWYRQQPGQSLTLIATANQGSEATYESGFVIDKFPISRPNLTFSTLTVSNMSPEDSSIYLCSVGSANTEAFFGQGTRLTVV.